The next 23 T cell receptor beta chains were all read from a single sample in a study of blood T cell repertoires in COVID-19. Produced via immunoSEQ multiplex PCR; TCRdb's table is partial and in-frame only. The data hold roughly 220,000 clones, with around 80% observed a single time. The sequencing sample was made of peripheral blood. Receptor source: a woman in her thirties or forties who had recovered from COVID-19.

The chain combines TRBV6-5 with TRBJ1-3; D may be TRBD1 (5 bases). V lost 6 bases and J 4 bases, leaving 13 bases between the germline ends. Looked up from germline, CDR1 is MNHEY and CDR2 is SVGAGI. This CDR3 contains 14 residues. The CDR3 bases are TGTGCCAGCAGCCCAGACAGTGTAGGAAACACCATATATTTT. Residues: CASSPDSVGNTIYF.

V gene TRBV7-9 combines with J gene TRBJ2-7, with D uncertain. Trimming cost V 7 bases and J 0 bases, with 16 bases left between them. CDR1 is SEHNR, CDR2 FQNEAQ, per germline (reference sequence). This CDR3 region has 15 residues. This CDR3 is CASTPVPPSSYEQYF. Here the CDR3 DNA reads TGTGCCAGCACCCCTGTCCCCCCGAGCTCCTACGAGCAGTACTTC. Combining the CDR3 with reference TRBV7-9 and TRBJ2-7 gives the whole variable domain DTGVSQNPRHKITKRGQNVTFRCDPISEHNRLYWYRQTLGQGPEFLTYFQNEAQLEKSRLLSDRFSAERPKGSFSTLEIQRTEQGDSAMYLCASTPVPPSSYEQYFGPGTRLTVT.

The chain uses TRBV20-1 and TRBJ2-1; TRBD2 agrees at 9 bases. Germline V gene data show CDR1 as DFQATT and CDR2 as SNEGSKA (reference sequence). Losses at the gene ends were 3 bases for V and 9 bases for J; bases not matched to a gene: 12. There are 15 residues in the CDR3. The CDR3 spells CSASPLGSGGSEQFF. Here the CDR3 DNA reads TGCAGTGCTAGTCCCCTCGGCAGCGGGGGGTCTGAGCAGTTCTTC.

J is TRBJ2-2 and V is TRBV6-2 or TRBV6-3; tentatively, D is TRBD2 (5 bases). The CDR3 sequence is 14 residues long. Germline CDR1 reads MNHEY; CDR2 reads SVGEGT. Trimming took off 4 bases at V and 7 bases at J, with 13 bases between the two ends. The CDR3 reads CASSLRLSSGELFF. The CDR3 nucleotides read TGTGCCAGCAGTTTACGACTATCAAGCGGGGAGCTGTTTTTT.

V gene TRBV7-8 combines with J gene TRBJ2-1, with 7 bases lining up with TRBD2. The CDR3 covers 16 residues. V shed 1 base, J shed 4 bases, and the junction held 7 bases outside the gene matches. CDR1 is SGHVS and CDR2 is FQNEAQ in the germline V gene. CDR3 sequence reads: CASSLGGGGGYNEQFF. In nucleotides, the CDR3 is TGTGCCAGCAGCTTAGGAGGTGGGGGGGGATACAATGAGCAGTTCTTC.

The rearrangement uses TRBV5-1 and TRBJ2-7; 7 bases line up with TRBD2. CDR1 is SGHRS, CDR2 YFSETQ, per germline. J was trimmed by 7 bases and V by 1 base; bases with no gene match: 5. The length of the CDR3 is 13 residues. Here the CDR3 DNA reads TGCGCCAGCAGCTTGAGCGGGGTGGGGGAGCAGTACTTC. Translated, it gives CASSLSGVGEQYF.

The chain carries TRBV7-2 and TRBJ2-5; tentatively, D is TRBD2 (5 bases). Between the trimmed V and J ends, which lost 3 bases and 4 bases, there was a span of 12 bases. The CDR3 length is 14 residues. The germline CDR1 and CDR2 sequences are SGHTA and FQGNSA. The CDR3 protein is CASSFQRAGETQYF. The CDR3 DNA is TGTGCCAGCAGCTTTCAAAGGGCGGGAGAGACCCAGTACTTC. The whole variable domain, filled in from reference TRBV7-2 and TRBJ2-5, reads GAGVSQSPSNKVTEKGKDVELRCDPISGHTALYWYRQSLGQGLEFLIYFQGNSAPDKSGLPSDRFSAERTGGSVSTLTIQRTQQEDSAVYLCASSFQRAGETQYFGPGTRLLVL.

CDR3 amino acids: CASSELGGIGNTIYF. The CDR3 DNA sequence: TGTGCCAGCAGTGAGCTTGGGGGCATTGGAAACACCATATATTTT. V gene TRBV2 combines with J gene TRBJ1-3, with TRBD1 as a possible D gene (6 bases). Trimming removed 3 bases from V and 3 bases from J, with 12 bases in between. Germline lookup yields CDR1 SNHLY and CDR2 FYNNEI. This CDR3 has 15 amino acids.

The V gene is TRBV19, the J gene TRBJ1-2; a weak D match, TRBD1 (6 bases). V was clipped by 5 bases and J by 4 bases, with 17 bases between them. CDR1 LNHDA and CDR2 SQIVND come from the germline V gene (reference sequence). The CDR3 has 15 residues. For the CDR3, the DNA is TGTGCCAGTAGTGGCGGCGGGGGGGGCACCTATGGCTACACCTTC. Its protein product is CASSGGGGGTYGYTF.

CDR3 loop: CASSRGTDTEAFF. The CDR3 coding sequence is TGTGCCAGCTCACGAGGTACGGACACTGAAGCTTTCTTT. This rearrangement joins TRBV18 to TRBJ1-1, with D hard to call. The CDR3 is 13 residues long. Trimming took off 4 bases at V and 3 bases at J, with 9 bases between the two ends. Germline V lookup: CDR1 KGHSH, CDR2 LQKENI.

This sequence joins TRBV2 and TRBJ2-5; 10 nucleotides line up with TRBD2. This CDR3 is built from 14 residues. Germline V gives CDR1 SNHLY, CDR2 FYNNEI. The trim removed 4 bases at V and 7 bases at J, leaving 6 bases unmatched. The chain's CDR3 is CASSVSSGGPTQYF. CDR3 sequence (DNA): TGTGCCAGCAGTGTATCTAGCGGGGGACCGACCCAGTACTTC.

This clone came up a few times. The genes are TRBV28 and TRBJ1-5; D might be TRBD1 (6 bases). Germline lookup yields CDR1 MDHEN and CDR2 SYDVKM. The CDR3 consists of 13 residues. V was pared by 3 bases and J by 6 bases, with 9 bases between. The CDR3 loop reads CASSFRGAQPQHF. DNA for the CDR3: TGTGCCAGCAGTTTCCGGGGGGCTCAGCCCCAGCATTTT. Using reference TRBV28 and TRBJ1-5 for the parts outside the CDR3, the full variable domain is DVKVTQSSRYLVKRTGEKVFLECVQDMDHENMFWYRQDPGLGLRLIYFSYDVKMKEKGDIPEGYSVSREKKERFSLILESASTNQTSMYLCASSFRGAQPQHFGDGTRLSIL.

This clone is a singleton in its sample. The CDR3 loop is CASSWEGNQPQHF. As DNA, the CDR3 is TGTGCCAGCAGCTGGGAGGGCAATCAGCCCCAGCATTTT. This chain links TRBV7-9 with TRBJ1-5, with D uncertain. Trimming left V 4 bases short and J 2 bases short, with 6 bases between. The CDR3 is made up of 13 amino acids. Germline V gene data show CDR1 as SEHNR and CDR2 as FQNEAQ (reference sequence). The full variable domain, its missing parts supplied by reference TRBV7-9 and TRBJ1-5, is DTGVSQNPRHKITKRGQNVTFRCDPISEHNRLYWYRQTLGQGPEFLTYFQNEAQLEKSRLLSDRFSAERPKGSFSTLEIQRTEQGDSAMYLCASSWEGNQPQHFGDGTRLSIL.

The chain recombines TRBV5-1 with TRBJ1-1; TRBD1 agrees at 8 bases. Looked up from germline, CDR1 is SGHRS and CDR2 is YFSETQ. Unmatched junction bases numbered 11, after V lost 0 bases and J lost 4 bases. The CDR3 is made up of 17 amino acids. CDR3 amino acids: CASSLASVDRVPTEAFF. Written as DNA, the CDR3 is TGCGCCAGCAGCTTGGCCTCTGTGGACAGGGTTCCCACTGAAGCTTTCTTT.

The CDR3 DNA follows: TGTGCCAGCTCACGGCAGGGGCGTTCCTACAATGAGCAGTTCTTC. It encodes CASSRQGRSYNEQFF. This chain joins TRBV18 and TRBJ2-1; D may be TRBD1 (6 bases). Germline V gene lookup returns CDR1 KGHSH and CDR2 LQKENI. This CDR3 has 15 residues. Trimming removed 4 bases from V and 1 base from J, with 11 bases in between.

V usage is TRBV6-4 and J usage is TRBJ2-3, with D possibly being TRBD1 (6 bases). The CDR3 extends over 12 amino acids. Germline V gene data show CDR1 as MRHNA and CDR2 as SNTAGT. The V end lost 3 bases, the J end lost 5 bases, and 6 bases lay between the germline ends. In DNA, the CDR3 is TGTGCCAGCAGTGAACAGGGAGATACGCAGTATTTT. As protein: CASSEQGDTQYF.

V gene TRBV12-3 or TRBV12-4 combines with J gene TRBJ2-5; no reliable D call. There are 13 residues in the CDR3. The V end was cut by 3 bases, the J end by 3 bases, with 8 bases between. The CDR3 reads CASSLYPEETQYF. Written as DNA, the CDR3 is TGTGCCAGCAGTTTGTATCCGGAAGAGACCCAGTACTTC.

V and J are TRBV5-6 and TRBJ1-2; D unclear. CDR1 and CDR2 (germline): SGHDT, YYEEEE. Trimming stripped 6 bases from V and 8 bases from J, with 14 bases between. The CDR3 extends over 12 amino acids. Here the CDR3 DNA reads TGTGCCAGCACGTTACCGCCGGGGGGCTACACCTTC. It encodes CASTLPPGGYTF.

The rearrangement uses TRBV5-8 and TRBJ2-7, with 9 bases aligning to TRBD1. CDR3 size: 15 residues. In germline, CDR1 is SGHTS, CDR2 YDEGEE. V trimming: 2 bases; J trimming: 7 bases; junction bases outside the gene matches: 10. The CDR3 DNA follows: TGTGCCAGCAGCTTACAGGGGGCCACCTCGGGGGAGCAGTACTTC. Its translation: CASSLQGATSGEQYF. Full variable domain (outside the CDR3, taken from reference TRBV5-8 and TRBJ2-7): EAGVTQSPTHLIKTRGQQATLRCSPISGHTSVYWYQQALGLGLQFLLWYDEGEERNRGNFPPRFSGRQFPNYSSELNVNALELEDSALYLCASSLQGATSGEQYFGPGTRLTVT.

The V and J genes are TRBV3-1 (or the pseudogene TRBV3-2) and TRBJ1-6, with TRBD1 identical over 7 bases. Germline V CDR1 and CDR2: LGHDT, YNNKEL (reference sequence). The V and J ends lost 5 bases and 6 bases, in that order; junction bases with no gene match: 7. The CDR3 is made up of 15 amino acids. The CDR3 protein is CASSAIGQANSPLHF. The CDR3 nucleotides read TGTGCCAGCAGCGCCATCGGACAGGCTAATTCACCCCTCCACTTT.

The rearrangement uses TRBV5-1 and TRBJ2-5; 8 bases align to TRBD1. Germline V lookup: CDR1 SGHRS, CDR2 YFSETQ. The CDR3 runs 15 residues. The V segment lost 5 bases and the J segment 3 bases; nucleotides outside the gene matches: 9. The CDR3 nucleotides are TGCGCCAGCAGGTCCGCAGGGGGCGCGGAAGAGACCCAGTACTTC. This gives the protein CASRSAGGAEETQYF.

The chain couples TRBV11-3 to TRBJ2-7; a weak D match, TRBD2 (6 bases). Trimming took off 4 bases at V and 4 bases at J, with 8 bases between the two ends. The length of the CDR3 is 12 residues. CDR1 and CDR2 (germline): SGHNT, YENEEA. The CDR3 is CASSWEEYEQYF. For the CDR3, the DNA is TGTGCCAGCAGCTGGGAGGAGTACGAGCAGTACTTC.

The chain recombines TRBV21-1 with TRBJ1-4; the table assigns TRBD1, which was not confirmed against the DNA. TRBV21-1 is reported as a pseudogene. The CDR3 runs 12 residues. The CDR3 DNA is TGTGCCAGCCCGTTCCCAGAAGAAAAACTGTTTTTT. Its protein is CASPFPEEKLFF.